One and the same sample provided the 25 T cell receptor beta chains below, sequenced in a study of T-cell reconstitution after alpha-beta-depleted transplantation in children. TCRbeta library preparation incorporated unique molecular identifiers. TCRdb passed the PCR reads through MiXCR, listing each CDR3 protein once. The repertoire holds roughly 300,000 distinct CDR3 sequences, with over 9% as singletons. Sequencing was performed on PBMCs from the stem cell graft donor, taken from the stem cell graft. The receptors derive from a human donor who donated a stem cell graft to a child with acute lymphoblastic leukemia.

The chain recombines TRBV7-9 with TRBJ1-4; D perhaps matches TRBD1 (6 bases). The V end was cut by 7 bases, the J end by 8 bases, with 11 bases between. Germline lookup yields CDR1 SEHNR and CDR2 FQNEAQ (reference sequence). The CDR3 is made up of 12 amino acids. The CDR3 is CASTTGREKLFF. DNA of the CDR3: TGTGCCAGCACTACAGGGAGGGAAAAACTGTTTTTT.

This chain links TRBV7-9 with TRBJ2-3, with TRBD1 as a possible D gene (6 bases). CDR3 size: 14 residues. Germline V gene sequence: CDR1 SEHNR, CDR2 FQNEAQ (reference sequence). Trimming removed 5 bases from V and 2 bases from J, with 11 bases in between. This chain's CDR3 is CASSQGGYTDTQYF. The CDR3 DNA reads TGTGCCAGCAGCCAAGGGGGATACACAGATACGCAGTATTTT. The variable domain in full, with the rest retrieved from reference TRBV7-9 and TRBJ2-3, is DTGVSQNPRHKITKRGQNVTFRCDPISEHNRLYWYRQTLGQGPEFLTYFQNEAQLEKSRLLSDRFSAERPKGSFSTLEIQRTEQGDSAMYLCASSQGGYTDTQYFGPGTRLTVL.

The rearrangement uses TRBV7-9 and TRBJ2-1, with 9 bases lining up with TRBD1. After removal of 5 bases from V and 7 bases from J, the junction contained 12 bases not matched to a gene. This CDR3 is built from 16 residues. Germline lookup yields CDR1 SEHNR and CDR2 FQNEAQ (reference sequence). CDR3 amino acids: CASSPFGTGKPNEQFF. For the CDR3, the DNA is TGTGCCAGCAGCCCCTTCGGGACAGGGAAACCTAATGAGCAGTTCTTC.

For this clonotype: The junction departs from germline at one end; a sequencing error may be responsible. The chain combines TRBV12-3 or TRBV12-4 with TRBJ2-2, with D maybe TRBD2 (5 bases). The CDR3 runs 18 residues. The CDR3 reads CTSSLGQIGNTNTGELFF. Here the CDR3 DNA reads TGTACCAGCAGTTTAGGTCAAATCGGGAATACGAACACCGGGGAGCTGTTTTTT.

This clonotype showed up many times. The rearrangement joins TRBV20-1 to TRBJ2-1, with TRBD2 matching over 10 bases. The J segment lost 9 bases and the V segment lost 2 bases, leaving 4 bases of the junction unmatched. Germline V lookup: CDR1 DFQATT, CDR2 SNEGSKA (reference sequence). The CDR3 has 13 amino acids. In DNA form, the CDR3 reads TGCAGTGCTAGACTAGCGGGAGTAGTTGAGCAGTTCTTC. This sequence encodes CSARLAGVVEQFF.

The gene calls are TRBV4-3 and TRBJ2-1; D is ambiguous. The germline V gene has CDR1 LGHNA and CDR2 YSLEER. The CDR3 contains 14 residues. With 3 bases removed from V and 2 bases from J, the gap between germline ends came to 8 bases. The CDR3 reads CASSQGITYNEQFF. CDR3 coding DNA: TGCGCCAGCAGCCAGGGGATCACCTACAATGAGCAGTTCTTC.

This clonotype came up a few times. The gene calls are TRBV12-3 or TRBV12-4 and TRBJ1-5; 8 bases map to TRBD1. The CDR3 is 15 residues long. V trimming: 6 bases; J trimming: 10 bases; junction bases outside the gene matches: 14. The CDR3 spells CASSLDRGYGQPQHF. CDR3 nucleotides: TGTGCCAGCAGCCTCGACAGGGGATACGGTCAACCCCAGCATTTT.

Turning to this clonotype: At one end the junction does not follow the germline gene, possibly because of a read error. The J gene is TRBJ1-5, the V gene TRBV20-1, with D maybe TRBD1 (5 bases). The CDR3 totals 14 residues. Germline V CDR1 and CDR2: DFQATT, SNEGSKA (reference sequence). The CDR3 region has the DNA TGCAGTGCGCGGGGGGGACCTAGCAAACAGCCCCAGCATTTT. Its protein product is CSARGGPSKQPQHF.

This clonotype was detected only a few times. V gene TRBV6-2 or TRBV6-3 combines with J gene TRBJ2-3; D is ambiguous. Germline V lookup: CDR1 MNHEY, CDR2 SVGEGT. V was shortened by 2 bases and J by 3 bases, with 12 bases between the two germline ends. The CDR3 totals 15 residues. This CDR3 is CASSYLRQTTDTQYF. The DNA of the CDR3 is TGTGCCAGCAGTTACCTCCGACAAACTACAGATACGCAGTATTTT.

The table lists this clonotype with a few counts. The chain employs TRBV5-1 and TRBJ1-4; 7 bases match TRBD1. CDR1 and CDR2 (germline): SGHRS, YFSETQ. CDR3 length: 18 residues. Trimming took 1 base from V and 1 from J; bases not matched to a gene: 10. CDR3 nucleotides: TGCGCCAGCAGCTTGACCGGGACAGCCTTGAAAACTAATGAAAAACTGTTTTTT. This translates into CASSLTGTALKTNEKLFF.

This clonotype has just a few counts. This chain joins TRBV11-2 and TRBJ2-3; D gene uncertain. The germline CDR1 and CDR2 sequences are SGHAT and FQNNGV. Trimming left V 10 bases short and J 1 base short, with 12 bases between. The CDR3 spans 13 residues. In nucleotides, the CDR3 is TGTGCCACCAGGACGCCGGGCACAGATACGCAGTATTTT. It translates to CATRTPGTDTQYF.

The genes are TRBV12-3 or TRBV12-4 and TRBJ2-6; D call uncertain. V was cut by 6 bases and J by 2 bases, with 8 bases left in between. The CDR3 is 14 amino acids. Here the CDR3 DNA reads TGTGCCAGCAGGGGCCCAACTGGGGCCAACGTCCTGACTTTC. This codes for CASRGPTGANVLTF.

This clonotype occurred many times. This chain joins TRBV5-1 and TRBJ2-1; D not certain. V was shortened by 0 bases and J by 3 bases, with 7 bases between the two germline ends. Germline CDR1 and CDR2: SGHRS and YFSETQ. The CDR3 runs 14 residues. The CDR3, as DNA: TGCGCCAGCAGCTTGGAAGAGGACTACAATGAGCAGTTCTTC. Amino acids: CASSLEEDYNEQFF.

Many counts were recorded for this clonotype. The V call is TRBV5-1, the J call TRBJ1-4; the D gene is possibly TRBD1 (6 bases). Germline-derived CDR1 and CDR2 are SGHRS and YFSETQ. V lost 2 bases, J lost 5 bases, and 10 bases lay in between. The CDR3 loop spans 14 amino acids. CDR3 residues: CASSFGQTNEKLFF. The CDR3 DNA is TGCGCCAGCAGCTTTGGACAGACAAATGAAAAACTGTTTTTT.

In its sample, this clonotype was seen a few times. The rearrangement uses TRBV12-3 or TRBV12-4 and TRBJ2-1, with 13 bases identical to TRBD2. With 4 bases clipped from V and 0 bases from J, the junction kept 6 bases outside the gene matches. This CDR3 has 18 residues. This chain's CDR3 is CASSSGTSGVGSYNEQFF. Here the CDR3 DNA reads TGTGCCAGCAGTTCCGGGACTAGCGGGGTGGGCTCCTACAATGAGCAGTTCTTC.

V is TRBV11-2 and J is TRBJ2-5; TRBD2 agrees at 10 bases. Germline-derived CDR1 and CDR2 are SGHAT and FQNNGV. The CDR3 covers 16 residues. After removal of 5 bases from V and 1 base from J, the junction contained 7 bases not matched to a gene. This CDR3 is CASSPLAGEIQETQYF. The CDR3 nucleotides are TGTGCCAGCAGCCCCCTAGCGGGGGAGATCCAAGAGACCCAGTACTTC. The whole variable domain, remainder taken from reference TRBV11-2 and TRBJ2-5, is EAGVAQSPRYKIIEKRQSVAFWCNPISGHATLYWYQQILGQGPKLLIQFQNNGVVDDSQLPKDRFSAERLKGVDSTLKIQPAKLEDSAVYLCASSPLAGEIQETQYFGPGTRLLVL.

The V and J genes are TRBV20-1 and TRBJ2-1; D is perhaps TRBD1 (5 bases). CDR1 is DFQATT, CDR2 SNEGSKA, per germline (reference sequence). V lost 6 bases and J lost 2, with 14 bases in between. The CDR3 is 14 residues long. The CDR3 DNA is TGCAGTGCCCCAGGGCGGTTGACCTACAATGAGCAGTTCTTC. Amino acid sequence: CSAPGRLTYNEQFF.

Ten or more counts support this clonotype. The rearrangement uses TRBV25-1 and TRBJ2-1; D gene unclear. Trimming took off 5 bases at V and 1 base at J, with 18 bases between the two ends. The CDR3 runs to 17 residues. Germline V lookup: CDR1 MGHDK, CDR2 SYGVNS. CDR3: CASSLLETQFSYNEQFF. CDR3 sequence (DNA): TGTGCCAGCAGTCTCCTCGAGACACAGTTTTCCTACAATGAGCAGTTCTTC.

This clonotype was detected only a few times. V gene TRBV6-1 combines with J gene TRBJ2-3; D not resolved. The CDR3 loop spans 18 amino acids. V lost 1 base, J lost 0 bases, and 17 bases lay in between. Looked up from germline, CDR1 is MNHNS and CDR2 is SASEGT. CDR3 region: CASSEDPQVGISTDTQYF. Here the CDR3 DNA reads TGTGCCAGCAGTGAAGACCCCCAGGTGGGGATCAGCACAGATACGCAGTATTTT.

This clonotype was seen a handful of times. V is TRBV15 and J is TRBJ2-1; TRBD2 matches 7 bases. Germline loops: CDR1 LNHNV, CDR2 YYDKDF (reference sequence). The CDR3 is 13 residues long. After removal of 6 bases from V and 5 bases from J, the junction contained 4 bases not matched to a gene. In DNA, the CDR3 is TGTGCCACCAGGAGCGGGATCAACAATGAGCAGTTCTTC. Amino acid sequence: CATRSGINNEQFF.

This clonotype was picked up a small number of times. V is TRBV20-1 and J is TRBJ2-1; D may be TRBD1 (5 bases). The V and J ends lost 0 bases and 3 bases respectively, with 9 bases between them. Germline CDR1 is DFQATT and CDR2 is SNEGSKA (reference sequence). The CDR3 sequence is 14 residues long. The CDR3 DNA reads as TGCAGTGCTAGAGATCTTACAGGCTACAATGAGCAGTTCTTC. This encodes CSARDLTGYNEQFF.

The rearrangement uses TRBV5-6 and TRBJ2-2; no clear D gene. V gave up 2 bases and J gave up 6 bases, with 17 bases separating them. The length of the CDR3 is 16 residues. CDR1 SGHDT and CDR2 YYEEEE come from the germline V gene. The CDR3 region has the DNA TGTGCCAGCAGCTTTGAACGTAGCCAGGCCCCCGGGGAGCTGTTTTTT. Residues: CASSFERSQAPGELFF.

This chain uses TRBV4-1 with TRBJ2-5; D not resolved. Trimming left V 2 bases short and J 4 bases short, with 8 bases between. The germline CDR1 and CDR2 sequences are MGHRA and YSYEKL. The CDR3 covers 13 residues. The DNA of the CDR3 is TGCGCCAGCAGCCAATGGGGTGCAGAGACCCAGTACTTC. The encoded protein is CASSQWGAETQYF.

There are a few counts of this clonotype. V usage is TRBV12-5 and J usage is TRBJ2-2; tentatively, D is TRBD2 (6 bases). CDR1 LGHNT and CDR2 FRNRAP come from the germline V gene. This CDR3 has 22 residues. Trimming took 3 bases from V and 2 from J, leaving 31 bases between them. Written as DNA, the CDR3 is TGTGCTAGTGGTTTTCCTCCCCGGGGGTTGATATTAAGAGGGAGAAACACCGGGGAGCTGTTTTTT. This encodes CASGFPPRGLILRGRNTGELFF.

This clonotype was counted only a few times. The chain links TRBV5-1 to TRBJ2-2; no clear D gene. V was pared by 0 bases and J by 3 bases, with 6 bases between. The CDR3 has 14 residues. Germline values: CDR1 SGHRS, CDR2 YFSETQ. CDR3 nucleotide sequence: TGCGCCAGCAGCTTGGACCTTCACACCGGGGAGCTGTTTTTT. As protein: CASSLDLHTGELFF.